The clone carrying this T cell receptor beta chain occurred many times. Antigen specificity is unknown. These data belong to a study of T-cell reconstitution after alpha-beta-depleted transplantation in children. There are 17 residues in the CDR3. V lost 0 bases and J lost 4; bases outside the gene matches: 6. From germline, CDR1 is LGHNA and CDR2 YNFKEQ. Broader study findings: After transplant, at about two months, alpha-beta T cells were reportedly derived from several hundred expanded graft clones. Newly produced T cells mostly accounted for T-cell counts and diversity one year post-transplant. Surviving thymic progenitors and recipient T cells were the source of high TCRbeta diversity at day 60 in some patients.

Preparing the TCRbeta library involved the use of unique molecular identifiers. Each CDR3 protein gets one entry after TCRdb re-called the PCR reads with MiXCR. The sample carries approximately 31,000 distinct CDR3 sequences, under 8% recorded once. The clonotype originates from a child in the first two years of life who had a stem cell transplant for acute myeloid leukemia, so the T cells may come from the graft donor. This chain uses TRBV4-2 with TRBJ2-4, with TRBD2 matching over 10 bases. The sequencing here drew on peripheral blood, taken 60 days after TCRalphabeta/CD19-depleted stem cell transplant. Written as DNA, the CDR3 is TGTGCCAGCAGCCAAGATGATATAGCGGGGGGTAAAAACATTCAGTACTTC. The encoded protein is CASSQDDIAGGKNIQYF.